Listed below are T cell receptor beta chains from one sample, sequenced in a study of CD8 T cells in Susac syndrome. Each CDR3 protein gets one entry after TCRdb re-called the immunoSEQ multiplex PCR reads with MiXCR. In the table there are about 190,000 distinct CDR3 sequences, about 95% of which are singletons. Sequencing input: CD8+ T cells from PBMCs. These receptors came from a human donor with Susac syndrome. Each CDR3 is given with its conserved first and last residue. D genes are given only for firm matches. Rows give clone size only sometimes, using once, few, many, or a class for an expanded clone.

-,TRBV7-9,-,TRBJ2-7,CASSLEGASAYEQYF,TGTGCCAGCAGCTTGGAGGGGGCGAGCGCCTACGAGCAGTACTTC
-,TRBV19,TRBD1,TRBJ2-5,CASQRDRGLQETQYF,TGTGCCAGCCAACGGGACAGGGGCCTCCAAGAGACCCAGTACTTC
-,TRBV6-4,-,TRBJ1-3,CASTAQYSGNTIYF,TGTGCCAGCACTGCCCAGTACTCTGGAAACACCATATATTTT
-,TRBV6-1,TRBD1,TRBJ1-6,CASLGQGASPLHF,TGTGCCAGCCTCGGACAGGGGGCATCACCCCTCCACTTT
-,TRBV11-2,TRBD1,TRBJ2-7,CASSFHGTGDPYEQYF,TGTGCCAGCAGCTTCCATGGGACAGGGGACCCCTACGAGCAGTACTTC
-,TRBV15,TRBD2,TRBJ2-7,CATSMPGLAYEQYF,TGTGCCACCAGCATGCCGGGACTAGCCTACGAGCAGTACTTC
-,TRBV7-9,-,TRBJ2-1,CASSVSASSYNEQFF,TGTGCCAGCAGCGTTAGCGCCAGCTCCTACAATGAGCAGTTCTTC
-,TRBV14,-,TRBJ2-2,CASRSRGNTGELFF,TGTGCCAGCAGAAGCAGGGGGAACACCGGGGAGCTGTTTTTT
-,TRBV7-9,-,TRBJ2-1,CASSLGVGGNEQFF,TGTGCCAGCAGCTTAGGGGTGGGGGGCAATGAGCAGTTCTTC
-,TRBV24-1,-,TRBJ2-1,CATSRLSGSEQFF,TGTGCCACCAGCCGACTTTCCGGGTCAGAGCAGTTCTTC
-,TRBV13,-,TRBJ1-1,CASSFAGPPGAFF,TGTGCCAGCAGCTTCGCCGGACCGCCAGGAGCTTTCTTT
-,TRBV5-6,-,TRBJ2-7,CASSSSNYEQYF,TGTGCCAGCAGCTCCTCCAACTACGAGCAGTACTTC
-,TRBV27,-,TRBJ2-7,CASSPLSDSSYEQYF,TGTGCCAGCAGTCCGCTGAGCGATAGCTCCTACGAGCAGTACTTC
-,TRBV14,-,TRBJ2-1,CASSQGGIKYNEQFF,TGTGCCAGCAGCCAAGGGGGGATTAAGTACAATGAGCAGTTCTTC
-,TRBV20-1,TRBD2,TRBJ2-5,CSARDGNSGAVQETQYF,TGCAGTGCTAGAGATGGTAATAGCGGGGCCGTCCAAGAGACCCAGTACTTC
once,TRBV4-1,TRBD2,TRBJ2-1,CASSPLTSGSGMNEQFF,TGCGCCAGCAGCCCGCTGACTAGCGGGAGCGGGATGAATGAGCAGTTCTTC
-,TRBV2,TRBD1,TRBJ2-3,CASIDRGQDTQYF,TGTGCCAGCATTGACAGGGGGCAAGATACGCAGTATTTT
-,TRBV28,TRBD1,TRBJ1-5,CASSIPWTGSNQPQHF,TGTGCCAGCAGCATACCCTGGACAGGGAGCAATCAGCCCCAGCATTTT
once,TRBV6-6,TRBD1,TRBJ2-1,CASTGTGTNEQFF,TGTGCCAGCACCGGGACAGGGACCAATGAGCAGTTCTTC
-,TRBV20-1,-,TRBJ2-7,CSARERGLDEQYF,TGCAGTGCTAGAGAAAGGGGATTAGACGAGCAGTACTTC
-,TRBV28,-,TRBJ2-7,CASKDTSSYEQYF,TGTGCCAGCAAAGACACTAGCTCCTACGAGCAGTACTTC
-,TRBV6-6,-,TRBJ2-7,CASSSVPSKFEQYF,TGTGCCAGCAGTTCCGTCCCTTCAAAGTTCGAGCAGTACTTC
-,TRBV6-5,-,TRBJ1-5,CATRGPNQPQHF,TGTGCCACCCGGGGGCCCAATCAGCCCCAGCATTTT
-,TRBV6-5,TRBD2,TRBJ2-7,CASGGSGVYEQYF,TGTGCCAGCGGGGGTAGCGGGGTCTACGAGCAGTACTTC
-,TRBV7-8,TRBD1,TRBJ2-7,CASSDRDRGQIEQYF,TGTGCCAGCAGCGACCGGGACAGGGGGCAGATCGAGCAGTACTTC
-,TRBV6-5,TRBD1,TRBJ1-2,CASTPDRGEPGYTF,TGTGCCAGCACCCCCGACAGGGGGGAGCCTGGCTACACCTTC
-,TRBV3-1,-,TRBJ2-7,CASSHYLLSVLDEQYF,TGTGCCAGCAGCCATTACCTCCTAAGTGTTCTCGACGAGCAGTACTTC
-,TRBV14,-,TRBJ1-4,CASSEGRRGNEKLFF,TGTGCCAGCAGCGAAGGCAGGAGAGGGAATGAAAAACTGTTTTTT
-,TRBV7-2,-,TRBJ2-3,CASSPTGGGDTQYF,TGTGCCAGCAGCCCCACGGGTGGCGGAGATACGCAGTATTTT
-,TRBV27,TRBD1,TRBJ2-7,CASRYTGGEQYF,TGTGCCAGCCGATATACAGGGGGCGAGCAGTACTTC
-,TRBV9,-,TRBJ2-2,CASSLDGTGELFF,TGTGCCAGCAGCTTGGATGGGACCGGGGAGCTGTTTTTT
once,TRBV13,-,TRBJ1-1,CASHENTEAFF,TGTGCCAGCCACGAGAACACTGAAGCTTTCTTT